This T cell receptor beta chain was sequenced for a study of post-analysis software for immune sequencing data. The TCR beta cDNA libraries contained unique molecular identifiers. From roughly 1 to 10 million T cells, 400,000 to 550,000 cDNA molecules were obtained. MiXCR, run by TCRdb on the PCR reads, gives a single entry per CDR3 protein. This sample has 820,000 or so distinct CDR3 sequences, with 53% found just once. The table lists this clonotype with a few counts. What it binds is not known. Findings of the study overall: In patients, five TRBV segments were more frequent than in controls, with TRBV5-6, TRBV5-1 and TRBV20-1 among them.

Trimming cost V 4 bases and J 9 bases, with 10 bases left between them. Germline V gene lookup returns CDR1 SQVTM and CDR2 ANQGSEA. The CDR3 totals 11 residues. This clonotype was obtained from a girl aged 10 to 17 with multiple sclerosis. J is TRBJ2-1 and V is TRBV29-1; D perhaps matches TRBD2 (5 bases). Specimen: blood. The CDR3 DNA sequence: TGCAGCGTTGGTCAGAGCGGTGAGCAGTTCTTC. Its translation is CSVGQSGEQFF.